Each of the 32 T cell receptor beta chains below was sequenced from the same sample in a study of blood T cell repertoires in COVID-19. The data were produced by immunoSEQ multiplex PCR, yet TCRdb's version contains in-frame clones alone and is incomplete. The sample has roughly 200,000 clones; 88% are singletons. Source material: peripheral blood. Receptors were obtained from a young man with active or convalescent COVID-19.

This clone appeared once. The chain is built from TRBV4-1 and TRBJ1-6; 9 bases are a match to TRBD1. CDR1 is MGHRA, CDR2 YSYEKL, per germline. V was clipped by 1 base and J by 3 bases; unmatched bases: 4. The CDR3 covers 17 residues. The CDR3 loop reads CASSQVTGGLYNSPLHF. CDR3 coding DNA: TGCGCCAGCAGCCAAGTTACAGGGGGCCTCTATAATTCACCCCTCCACTTT.

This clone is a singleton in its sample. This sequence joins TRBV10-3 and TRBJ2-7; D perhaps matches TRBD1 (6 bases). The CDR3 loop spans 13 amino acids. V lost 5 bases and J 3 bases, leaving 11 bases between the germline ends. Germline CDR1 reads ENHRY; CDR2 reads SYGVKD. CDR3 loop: CAISRTEDYEQYF. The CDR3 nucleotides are TGTGCCATCAGTAGGACAGAAGACTACGAGCAGTACTTC.

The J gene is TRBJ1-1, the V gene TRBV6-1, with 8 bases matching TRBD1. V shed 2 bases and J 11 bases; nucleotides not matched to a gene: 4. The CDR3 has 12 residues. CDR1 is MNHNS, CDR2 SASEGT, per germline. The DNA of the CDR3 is TGTGCCAGCAGTGAACAGGGGGCGATGGCTTTCTTT. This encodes CASSEQGAMAFF.

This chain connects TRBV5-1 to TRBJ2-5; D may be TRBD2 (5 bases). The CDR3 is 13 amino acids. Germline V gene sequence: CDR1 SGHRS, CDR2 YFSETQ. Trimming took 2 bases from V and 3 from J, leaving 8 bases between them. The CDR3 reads CASSFDGKETQYF. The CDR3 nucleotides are TGCGCCAGCAGCTTTGACGGGAAAGAGACCCAGTACTTC. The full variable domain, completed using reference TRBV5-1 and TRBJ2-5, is KAGVTQTPRYLIKTRGQQVTLSCSPISGHRSVSWYQQTPGQGLQFLFEYFSETQRNKGNFPGRFSGRQFSNSRSEMNVSTLELGDSALYLCASSFDGKETQYFGPGTRLLVL.

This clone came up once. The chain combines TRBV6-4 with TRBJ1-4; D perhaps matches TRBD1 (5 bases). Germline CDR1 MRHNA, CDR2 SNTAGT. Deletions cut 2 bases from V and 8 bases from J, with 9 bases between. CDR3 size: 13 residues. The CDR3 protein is CASSDQGGEKLFF. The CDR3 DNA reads TGTGCCAGCAGTGACCAGGGTGGGGAAAAACTGTTTTTT.

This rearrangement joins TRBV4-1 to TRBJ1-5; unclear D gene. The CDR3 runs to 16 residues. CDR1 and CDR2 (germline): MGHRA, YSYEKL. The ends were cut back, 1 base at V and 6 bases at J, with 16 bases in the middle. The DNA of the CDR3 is TGCGCCAGCAGCCAAGGACTATCAAAACCCGGTCAGCCCCAGCATTTT. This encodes CASSQGLSKPGQPQHF.

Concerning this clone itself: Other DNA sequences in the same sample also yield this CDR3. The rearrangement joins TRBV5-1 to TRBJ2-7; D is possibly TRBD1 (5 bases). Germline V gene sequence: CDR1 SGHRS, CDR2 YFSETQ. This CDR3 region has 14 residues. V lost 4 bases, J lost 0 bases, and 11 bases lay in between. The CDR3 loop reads CASSLDRSSYEQYF. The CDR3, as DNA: TGCGCCAGCAGCCTAGACAGAAGCTCCTACGAGCAGTACTTC.

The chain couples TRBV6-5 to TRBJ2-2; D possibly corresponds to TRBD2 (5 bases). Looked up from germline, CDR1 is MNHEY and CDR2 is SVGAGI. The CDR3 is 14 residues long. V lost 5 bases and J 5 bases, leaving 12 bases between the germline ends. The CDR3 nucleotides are TGTGCCAGCAGTCCCCTAGCAGCTACCGGGGAGCTGTTTTTT. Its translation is CASSPLAATGELFF.

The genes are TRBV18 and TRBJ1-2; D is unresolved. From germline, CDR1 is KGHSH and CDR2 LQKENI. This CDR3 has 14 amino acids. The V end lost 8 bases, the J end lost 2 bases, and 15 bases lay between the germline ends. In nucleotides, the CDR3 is TGTGCCAGCCGACTCAGTGGCCCAAACTATGGCTACACCTTC. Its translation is CASRLSGPNYGYTF.

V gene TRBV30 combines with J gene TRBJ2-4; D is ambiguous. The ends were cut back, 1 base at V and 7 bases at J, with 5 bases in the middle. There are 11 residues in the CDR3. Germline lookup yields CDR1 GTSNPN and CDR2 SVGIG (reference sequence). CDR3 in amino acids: CAWSDRNIQYF. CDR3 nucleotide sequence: TGTGCCTGGAGTGATCGGAACATTCAGTACTTC.

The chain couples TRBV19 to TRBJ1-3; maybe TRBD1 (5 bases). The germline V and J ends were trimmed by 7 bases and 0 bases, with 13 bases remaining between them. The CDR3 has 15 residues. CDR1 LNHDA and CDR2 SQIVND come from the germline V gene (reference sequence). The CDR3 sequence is CASTSGVTSGNTIYF. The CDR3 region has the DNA TGTGCCAGTACATCGGGGGTCACCTCTGGAAACACCATATATTTT.

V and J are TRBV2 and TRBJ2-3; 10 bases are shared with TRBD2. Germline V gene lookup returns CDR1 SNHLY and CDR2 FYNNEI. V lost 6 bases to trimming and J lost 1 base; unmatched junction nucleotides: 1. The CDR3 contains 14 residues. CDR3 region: CASRTSGGTDTQYF. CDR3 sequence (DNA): TGTGCCAGCAGAACTAGCGGGGGCACAGATACGCAGTATTTT.

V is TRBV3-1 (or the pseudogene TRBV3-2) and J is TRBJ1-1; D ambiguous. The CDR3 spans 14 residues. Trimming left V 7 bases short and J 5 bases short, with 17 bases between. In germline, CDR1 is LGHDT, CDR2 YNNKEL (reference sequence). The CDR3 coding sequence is TGTGCCAGCAAAGGTCGGGAATCGAAGACTGAAGCTTTCTTT. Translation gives CASKGRESKTEAFF.

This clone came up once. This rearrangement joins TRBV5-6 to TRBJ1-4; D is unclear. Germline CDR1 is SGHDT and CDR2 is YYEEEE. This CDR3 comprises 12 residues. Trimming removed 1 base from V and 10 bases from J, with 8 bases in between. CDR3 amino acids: CASSLLRGKLFF. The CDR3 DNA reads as TGTGCCAGCAGCTTGCTTCGGGGAAAACTGTTTTTT.

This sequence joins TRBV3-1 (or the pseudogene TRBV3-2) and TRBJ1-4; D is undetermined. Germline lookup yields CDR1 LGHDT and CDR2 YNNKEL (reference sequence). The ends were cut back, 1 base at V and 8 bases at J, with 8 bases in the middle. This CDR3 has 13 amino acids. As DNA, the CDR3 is TGTGCCAGCAGCCAAGTTACTTTGGAAAAACTGTTTTTT. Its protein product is CASSQVTLEKLFF.

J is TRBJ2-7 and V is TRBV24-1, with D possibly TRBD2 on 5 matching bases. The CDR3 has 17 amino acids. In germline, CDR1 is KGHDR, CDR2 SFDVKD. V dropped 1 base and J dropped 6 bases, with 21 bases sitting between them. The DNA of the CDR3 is TGTGCCACCAGTGATTTCCGTTTAGACCCACAGCGGTGCGAGCAGTACTTC. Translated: CATSDFRLDPQRCEQYF.

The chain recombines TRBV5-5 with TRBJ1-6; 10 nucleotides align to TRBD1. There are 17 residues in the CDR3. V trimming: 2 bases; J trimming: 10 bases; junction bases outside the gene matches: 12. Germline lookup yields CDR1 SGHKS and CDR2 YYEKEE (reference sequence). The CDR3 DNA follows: TGTGCCAGCAGCTTTTCTCTGACAGGGGGCGTCGGATCACCCCTCCACTTT. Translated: CASSFSLTGGVGSPLHF.

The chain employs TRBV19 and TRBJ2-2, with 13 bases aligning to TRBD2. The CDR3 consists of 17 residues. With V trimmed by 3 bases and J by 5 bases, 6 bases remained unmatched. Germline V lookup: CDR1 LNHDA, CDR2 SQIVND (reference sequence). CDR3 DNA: TGTGCCAGTAGTATCGGACTAGCGGGAGTCGCGACCGGGGAGCTGTTTTTT. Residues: CASSIGLAGVATGELFF.

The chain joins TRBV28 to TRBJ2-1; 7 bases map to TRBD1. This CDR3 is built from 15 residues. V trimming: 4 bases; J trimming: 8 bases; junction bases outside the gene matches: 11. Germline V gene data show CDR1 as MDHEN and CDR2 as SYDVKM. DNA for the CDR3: TGTGCCAGCAGTTCTCTCATAAATCAGGGGGATGAGCAGTTCTTC. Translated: CASSSLINQGDEQFF.

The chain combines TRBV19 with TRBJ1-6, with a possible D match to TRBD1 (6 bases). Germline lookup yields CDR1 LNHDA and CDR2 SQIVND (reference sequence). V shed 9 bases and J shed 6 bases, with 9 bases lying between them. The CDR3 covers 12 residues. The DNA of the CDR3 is TGTGCCAGCAACAGGGTTAATTCACCCCTCCACTTT. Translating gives CASNRVNSPLHF.

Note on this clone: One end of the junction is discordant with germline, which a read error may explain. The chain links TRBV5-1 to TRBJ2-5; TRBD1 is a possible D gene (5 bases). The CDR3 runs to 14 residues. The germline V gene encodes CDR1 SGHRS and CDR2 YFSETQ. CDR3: CASSTRLGQGTQYF. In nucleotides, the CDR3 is TGCGCCAGCAGCACCCGACTGGGGCAAGGGACCCAGTACTTC.

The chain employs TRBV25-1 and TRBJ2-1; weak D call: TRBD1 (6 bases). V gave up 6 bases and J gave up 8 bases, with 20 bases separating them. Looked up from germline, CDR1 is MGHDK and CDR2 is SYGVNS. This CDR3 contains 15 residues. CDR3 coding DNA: TGTGCCAGCAGCAATCCGGGACAATCACACCATGAGCAGTTCTTC. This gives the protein CASSNPGQSHHEQFF.

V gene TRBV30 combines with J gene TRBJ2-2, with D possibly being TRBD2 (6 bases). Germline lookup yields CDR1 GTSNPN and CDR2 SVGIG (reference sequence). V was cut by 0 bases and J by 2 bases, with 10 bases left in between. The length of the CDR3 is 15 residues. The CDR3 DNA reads TGTGCCTGGAGTGTACTGGCGGGAAACACCGGGGAGCTGTTTTTT. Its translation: CAWSVLAGNTGELFF.

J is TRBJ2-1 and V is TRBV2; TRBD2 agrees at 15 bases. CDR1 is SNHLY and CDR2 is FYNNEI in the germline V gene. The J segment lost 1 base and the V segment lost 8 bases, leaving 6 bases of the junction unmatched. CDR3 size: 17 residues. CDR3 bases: TGTGCCAGCTCCGGACTAGCGGGGGGGCTATCCTACAATGAGCAGTTCTTC. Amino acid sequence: CASSGLAGGLSYNEQFF. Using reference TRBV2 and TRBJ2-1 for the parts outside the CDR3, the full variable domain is EPEVTQTPSHQVTQMGQEVILRCVPISNHLYFYWYRQILGQKVEFLVSFYNNEISEKSEIFDDQFSVERPDGSNFTLKIRSTKLEDSAMYFCASSGLAGGLSYNEQFFGPGTRLTVL.

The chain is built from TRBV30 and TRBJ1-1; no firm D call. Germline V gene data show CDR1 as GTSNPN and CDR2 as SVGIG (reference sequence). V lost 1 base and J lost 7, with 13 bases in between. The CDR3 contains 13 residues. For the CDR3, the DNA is TGTGCCTGGAGTGCCGTTTTATCCCGTGAAGCTTTCTTT. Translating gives CAWSAVLSREAFF.

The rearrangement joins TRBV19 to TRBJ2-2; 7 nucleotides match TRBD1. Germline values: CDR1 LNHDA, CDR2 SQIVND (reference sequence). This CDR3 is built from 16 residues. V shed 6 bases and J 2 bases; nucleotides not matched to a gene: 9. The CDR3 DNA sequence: TGTGCCAGTAGAACCCGGGACAGAGGAAACACCGGGGAGCTGTTTTTT. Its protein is CASRTRDRGNTGELFF.

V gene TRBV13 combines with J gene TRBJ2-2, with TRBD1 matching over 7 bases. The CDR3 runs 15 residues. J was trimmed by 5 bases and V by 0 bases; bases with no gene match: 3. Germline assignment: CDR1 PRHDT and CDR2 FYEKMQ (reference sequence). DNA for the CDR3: TGTGCCAGCAGCTTAGGCAGGGGGATAACCGGGGAGCTGTTTTTT. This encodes CASSLGRGITGELFF.

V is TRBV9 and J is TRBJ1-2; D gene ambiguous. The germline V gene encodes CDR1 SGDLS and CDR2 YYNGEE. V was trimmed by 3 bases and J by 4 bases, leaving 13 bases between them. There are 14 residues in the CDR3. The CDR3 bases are TGTGCCAGCAGCGCCTCCTACAGAGCCTATGGCTACACCTTC. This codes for CASSASYRAYGYTF.

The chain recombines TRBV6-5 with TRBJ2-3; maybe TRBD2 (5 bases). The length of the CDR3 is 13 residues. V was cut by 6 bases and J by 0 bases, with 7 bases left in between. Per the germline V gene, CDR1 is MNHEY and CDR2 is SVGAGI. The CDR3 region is CASSGGSTDTQYF. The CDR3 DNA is TGTGCCAGCAGCGGCGGGAGCACAGATACGCAGTATTTT.

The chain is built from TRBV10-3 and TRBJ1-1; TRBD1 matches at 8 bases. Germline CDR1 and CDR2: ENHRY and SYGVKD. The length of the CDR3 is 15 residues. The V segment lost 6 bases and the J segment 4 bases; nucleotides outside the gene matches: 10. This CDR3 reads CAIRDIGQGFTEAFF. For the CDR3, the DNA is TGTGCCATCAGAGACATAGGACAGGGTTTCACTGAAGCTTTCTTT.

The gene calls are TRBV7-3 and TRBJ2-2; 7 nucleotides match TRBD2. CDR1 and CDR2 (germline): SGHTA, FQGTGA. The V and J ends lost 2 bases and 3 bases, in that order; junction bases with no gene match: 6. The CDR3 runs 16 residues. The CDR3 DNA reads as TGTGCCAGCAGCTTATTCACGGCGGGAGACACCGGGGAGCTGTTTTTT. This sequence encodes CASSLFTAGDTGELFF.

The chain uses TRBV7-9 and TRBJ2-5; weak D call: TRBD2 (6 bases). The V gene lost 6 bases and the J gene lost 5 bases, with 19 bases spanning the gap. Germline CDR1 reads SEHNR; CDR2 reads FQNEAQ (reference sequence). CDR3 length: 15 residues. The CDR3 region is CASSSGTHAGETQYF. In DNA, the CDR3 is TGTGCCAGCAGTTCCGGGACCCATGCGGGGGAGACCCAGTACTTC.